This passage covers 6 T cell receptor beta chains from one sample sequenced in a study of T cells in Graves' hyperthyroidism and ophthalmopathy. TCR beta CDR3 sequences were amplified from RNA transcripts. Using the HTBI primer set, a first-round RT-PCR was run on the TCR CDR3. TCRdb ran MiXCR on the multiplex PCR reads and lists one entry per CDR3 protein. The table has roughly 570,000 distinct CDR3 sequences, 46% seen once. Sequencing was done on a sample of peripheral blood or thyroid tissue (not recorded which). The receptor source for this set is a woman aged 18-29 years with Graves' hyperthyroidism.

This clonotype was detected many times. The chain carries TRBV5-1 and TRBJ1-3, with 8 bases that match TRBD1. The CDR3 is 16 amino acids. J was trimmed by 0 bases and V by 4 bases; bases with no gene match: 6. Germline values: CDR1 SGHRS, CDR2 YFSETQ. CDR3 bases: TGCGCCAGCAGCCTGGACAGGGCAAGCTCTGGAAACACCATATATTTT. The encoded protein is CASSLDRASSGNTIYF.

The chain combines TRBV24-1 with TRBJ1-2; 8 nucleotides line up with TRBD1. The CDR3 loop spans 16 amino acids. V was pared by 3 bases and J by 6 bases, with 11 bases of the junction left unmatched. Germline CDR1 reads KGHDR; CDR2 reads SFDVKD. DNA for the CDR3: TGTGCCACCAGTGATCCCGAGGACAGGGCGTTGGATGGCTACACCTTC. Encoded protein: CATSDPEDRALDGYTF.

This clonotype was seen ten or more times. The rearrangement joins TRBV5-1 to TRBJ1-1; 9 bases line up with TRBD1. The CDR3 covers 15 residues. The V gene's germline CDR1 is SGHRS and CDR2 YFSETQ. With 4 bases clipped from V and 1 base from J, the junction kept 5 bases outside the gene matches. The CDR3 protein is CASSELTGGNTEAFF. The CDR3 DNA sequence: TGCGCCAGCAGCGAACTGACAGGGGGGAACACTGAAGCTTTCTTT.

Worth noting for this clonotype: This may come from a read error, since a much larger clone is one base off. The gene calls are TRBV9 and TRBJ2-7; 14 bases are a match to TRBD2. CDR3 length: 17 residues. Germline CDR1 reads SGDLS; CDR2 reads YYNGEE. The junction had 13 bases not matched to a gene; V was cut back by 7 bases and J by 4 bases. CDR3 amino acids: CASGQEEGLAGAYEQYF. The DNA for the CDR3 is TGTGCCAGCGGCCAAGAGGAGGGACTAGCGGGAGCGTACGAGCAGTACTTC.

This clonotype was seen ten or more times. The chain carries TRBV6-5 and TRBJ1-2, with a weak D call TRBD1 (5 bases). Germline V gene lookup returns CDR1 MNHEY and CDR2 SVGAGI. The CDR3 has 13 amino acids. The V end was cut by 2 bases, the J end by 7 bases, with 11 bases between. The CDR3, as DNA: TGTGCCAGCAGTTACGGTGGGGGAGGTGGCTACACCTTC. Residues: CASSYGGGGGYTF.

The rearrangement links TRBV4-1 to TRBJ2-2; 12 bases are shared with TRBD2. Per germline, CDR1 MGHRA and CDR2 YSYEKL. V was pared by 3 bases and J by 6 bases, with 5 bases of the junction left unmatched. The CDR3 spans 16 residues. CDR3 loop: CASSHALAGGPGELFF. CDR3 DNA sequence: TGCGCCAGCAGCCATGCCCTAGCGGGAGGGCCCGGGGAGCTGTTTTTT.